This passage covers 13 T cell receptor beta chains from one sample sequenced in a study of blood T cell repertoires in COVID-19. Method: immunoSEQ multiplex PCR; TCRdb's copy keeps in-frame clones and lacks some. Of over 110,000 clones in the sample, around 86% were seen once. The sample consisted of PBMCs or T cells enriched from blood (not recorded which). The receptors were gathered from a man in his sixties who had recovered from COVID-19.

The gene calls are TRBV19 and TRBJ1-1; 9 bases line up with TRBD1. Germline CDR1 is LNHDA and CDR2 is SQIVND (reference sequence). CDR3 length: 14 amino acids. V shed 6 bases, J shed 1 base, and the junction held 3 bases outside the gene matches. The CDR3 DNA follows: TGTGCCAGTAGGGAGACAGGGGGGAACACTGAAGCTTTCTTT. Amino acid sequence: CASRETGGNTEAFF.

This chain joins TRBV9 and TRBJ2-3; no firm D call. V was pared by 3 bases and J by 4 bases, with 12 bases between. The length of the CDR3 is 14 residues. Germline CDR1 reads SGDLS; CDR2 reads YYNGEE. CDR3 nucleotides: TGTGCCAGCAGCGCCCTCCGAGTGGCAGATACGCAGTATTTT. Translated, it gives CASSALRVADTQYF.

The CDR3 nucleotides are TGTGCCAGCGGTTCGGACAGGGGAAATCAGCCCCAGCATTTT. Protein product: CASGSDRGNQPQHF. The chain couples TRBV10-3 to TRBJ1-5; 9 nucleotides match TRBD1. The V and J ends lost 10 bases and 4 bases, in that order; junction bases with no gene match: 8. Germline lookup yields CDR1 ENHRY and CDR2 SYGVKD. This CDR3 comprises 14 residues.

This rearrangement joins TRBV29-1 to TRBJ1-2; 10 nucleotides align to TRBD1. The CDR3 is made up of 13 amino acids. The V segment lost 7 bases and the J segment 3 bases; nucleotides outside the gene matches: 5. CDR1 and CDR2 (germline): SQVTM, ANQGSEA. The CDR3: CSAATGGDYGYTF. CDR3 DNA: TGCAGCGCTGCGACAGGGGGCGACTATGGCTACACCTTC.

This chain uses TRBV27 with TRBJ2-1, with 12 bases identical to TRBD2. V was pared by 5 bases and J by 15 bases, with 8 bases of the junction left unmatched. The germline V gene has CDR1 MNHEY and CDR2 SMNVEV (reference sequence). The CDR3 runs to 13 residues. DNA for the CDR3: TGTGCCAGCAGTCTAGCGGGAGGGCCACCACGGTTCTTC. This translates into CASSLAGGPPRFF.

The CDR3 nucleotides are TGTGCCAGCACCGCCTACGGAGGACGCAATGAGCAGTTCTTC. This codes for CASTAYGGRNEQFF. The chain combines TRBV7-2 with TRBJ2-1, with a weak D call TRBD2 (5 bases). Germline CDR1 reads SGHTA; CDR2 reads FQGNSA. V lost 7 bases, J lost 6 bases, and 16 bases lay in between. This CDR3 has 14 amino acids.

This sequence joins TRBV7-9 and TRBJ2-7; maybe TRBD2 (7 bases). V gave up 1 base and J gave up 5 bases, with 12 bases separating them. The CDR3 spans 14 residues. Germline V gene sequence: CDR1 SEHNR, CDR2 FQNEAQ (reference sequence). In nucleotides, the CDR3 is TGTGCCAGCAGCTTAGAGGGGGGGCCGGACGAGCAGTACTTC. Translation: CASSLEGGPDEQYF.

The J gene is TRBJ2-5, the V gene TRBV15; D ambiguous. Germline CDR1 LNHNV, CDR2 YYDKDF (reference sequence). The CDR3 contains 14 residues. V was clipped by 0 bases and J by 9 bases, with 14 bases between them. The CDR3: CATSRDKGGWAQYF. The CDR3 bases are TGTGCCACCAGCAGAGATAAAGGCGGCTGGGCCCAGTACTTC.

This sequence joins TRBV19 and TRBJ2-2; 9 nucleotides agree with TRBD2. The CDR3 is 15 residues long. CDR1 is LNHDA, CDR2 SQIVND, per germline (reference sequence). V gave up 7 bases and J gave up 2 bases; unmatched junction bases: 5. The CDR3 reads CASKSGGPNTGELFF. CDR3 nucleotides: TGTGCCAGTAAAAGCGGGGGGCCTAACACCGGGGAGCTGTTTTTT.

The chain combines TRBV19 with TRBJ1-4, with D hard to call. V shed 3 bases and J shed 8 bases, with 13 bases lying between them. The CDR3 is 14 amino acids. The germline V gene has CDR1 LNHDA and CDR2 SQIVND (reference sequence). DNA for the CDR3: TGTGCCAGTAGTATCCGACAAACTGGAGAAAAACTGTTTTTT. It yields the protein CASSIRQTGEKLFF.

The V gene is TRBV28, the J gene TRBJ2-1; tentative D call: TRBD2 (5 bases). The CDR3 runs 13 residues. Germline values: CDR1 MDHEN, CDR2 SYDVKM. The V and J ends lost 2 bases and 5 bases respectively, with 7 bases between them. CDR3 coding DNA: TGTGCCAGCAGTTTACCCGGGAACAATGAGCAGTTCTTC. Its protein product is CASSLPGNNEQFF.

The J gene is TRBJ2-1, the V gene TRBV19; TRBD2 aligns across 10 bases. In germline, CDR1 is LNHDA, CDR2 SQIVND (reference sequence). With 4 bases clipped from V and 10 bases from J, the junction kept 10 bases outside the gene matches. The CDR3 loop spans 15 amino acids. This CDR3 reads CASSTPSGRREEQFF. The DNA of the CDR3 is TGTGCCAGTAGTACCCCTAGCGGGAGAAGGGAGGAGCAGTTCTTC.

The rearrangement links TRBV28 to TRBJ1-6; D remains unclear. CDR1 is MDHEN and CDR2 is SYDVKM in the germline V gene. Trimming left V 6 bases short and J 9 bases short, with 12 bases between. This CDR3 region has 13 residues. The DNA for the CDR3 is TGTGCCAGCAGGATCTCTGCCGGTTCACCCCTCCACTTT. This gives the protein CASRISAGSPLHF.